This is a list of T cell receptor beta chains from one sample in a study of shared clonotypes between healthy human individuals. Profiled with immunoSEQ multiplex PCR; TCRdb holds only in-frame clones, not every one. The sample has around 2.5 million clones; 93% are singletons. The specimen was naive CD4+ T cells from PBMCs. These receptors all come from a man aged 18 to 29 in good health. Some clones in this sample may be carry-over from other donors' samples. Both conserved end residues are part of each CDR3. Each record gives: V gene, D gene, J gene, clone size, CDR3 protein, CDR3 DNA. The D gene is left open where the match is weak. Clone sizes are given selectively: once, few, many, or a class where the clone is expanded.

>TRBV7-2|NA|TRBJ1-3|NA
CASSLTGNTIYF
TGTGCCAGCAGCCTCACAGGAAACACCATATATTTT
>TRBV7-2|TRBD2|TRBJ2-3|NA
CASSLAGVVDTQYF
TGTGCCAGCAGTCTAGCGGGAGTGGTAGATACGCAGTATTTT
>TRBV28|NA|TRBJ1-5|NA
CASSLGGSNQPQHF
TGTGCCAGCAGTTTGGGGGGCAGCAATCAGCCCCAGCATTTT
>TRBV6-1|TRBD2|TRBJ2-7|NA
CASSEGTGGRYEQYF
TGTGCCAGCAGTGAAGGGACGGGAGGGCGGTACGAGCAGTACTTC
>TRBV25-1|NA|TRBJ1-1|NA
CASSDPGQLNTEAFF
TGTGCCAGCAGTGACCCTGGACAGCTGAACACTGAAGCTTTCTTT
>TRBV12-1|NA|TRBJ2-7|once
CASSLRRDYEQYF
TGTGCCAGCAGCCTCAGGAGGGACTACGAGCAGTACTTC
>TRBV27|NA|TRBJ2-2|NA
CASSLVQSSTGELFF
TGTGCCAGCAGTTTAGTACAGTCGAGCACCGGGGAGCTGTTTTTT
>TRBV4-3|NA|TRBJ1-4|NA
CASSHQKGHGREKLFF
TGCGCCAGCAGCCATCAAAAGGGACATGGTAGGGAAAAACTGTTTTTT
>TRBV29-1|NA|TRBJ1-2|NA
CSVERTGFYGYTF
TGCAGCGTGGAAAGAACAGGGTTCTATGGCTACACCTTC
>TRBV6-6|NA|TRBJ2-7|NA
CASSYTSSYEQYF
TGTGCCAGCAGTTACACGAGCTCCTACGAGCAGTACTTC
>TRBV13|NA|TRBJ2-5|NA
CASSARTEQETQYF
TGTGCCAGCAGCGCCCGGACGGAGCAAGAGACCCAGTACTTC
>TRBV29-1|TRBD2|TRBJ2-1|NA
CSVEDREGRSYNEQFF
TGCAGCGTTGAAGATCGGGAGGGACGCTCCTACAATGAGCAGTTCTTC
>TRBV27|TRBD1|TRBJ1-1|NA
CADRRGRGLVGTEAFF
TGTGCCGACCGACGGGGCAGGGGGCTTGTTGGGACTGAAGCTTTCTTT
>TRBV7-9|TRBD2|TRBJ2-1|NA
CASSSTIGSGRGTYNEQFF
TGTGCCAGCAGCTCGACCATAGGAAGCGGGAGGGGAACCTACAATGAGCAGTTCTTC
>TRBV28|NA|TRBJ1-5|NA
CASSSTTPPRWPQHF
TGTGCCAGCAGTTCGACGACACCCCCAAGGTGGCCCCAGCATTTT
>TRBV29-1|TRBD2|TRBJ2-7|NA
CSVRGGNNYEQYF
TGCAGCGTTCGCGGGGGGAATAACTACGAGCAGTACTTC
>TRBV2|TRBD1|TRBJ2-2|NA
CASRDLTGGPGELFF
TGTGCCAGCAGGGATCTGACAGGGGGCCCCGGGGAGCTGTTTTTT
>TRBV2|NA|TRBJ2-4|NA
CASPFRGPALAKNIQYF
TGTGCCAGCCCTTTCCGGGGTCCCGCCCTAGCCAAAAACATTCAGTACTTC
>TRBV7-9|TRBD1|TRBJ2-1|once
CASSPNPGTGINEQFF
TGTGCCAGCAGCCCCAACCCCGGGACAGGGATCAATGAGCAGTTCTTC
>TRBV5-4|NA|TRBJ2-7|NA
CASSLGGASRGYEQYF
TGTGCCAGCAGCTTAGGGGGAGCCTCCCGGGGCTACGAGCAGTACTTC
>TRBV6-5|NA|TRBJ2-5|NA
CASSYSPRQETQYF
TGTGCCAGCAGTTACTCCCCCAGGCAAGAGACCCAGTACTTC
>TRBV5-6|NA|TRBJ2-1|NA
CASSPGAPSSYNEQFF
TGTGCCAGCAGCCCGGGGGCTCCGAGCTCCTACAATGAGCAGTTCTTC
>TRBV6-6|TRBD1|TRBJ1-2|NA
CASSDGQGYYGYTF
TGTGCCAGCAGTGATGGACAGGGATACTATGGCTACACCTTC
>TRBV5-1|NA|TRBJ2-5|once
CASSFAGETQYF
TGCGCCAGCAGCTTCGCGGGAGAGACCCAGTACTTC
>TRBV7-3|TRBD2|TRBJ2-1|NA
CASSLLAGGYNEQFF
TGTGCCAGCAGCTTATTAGCGGGGGGTTACAATGAGCAGTTCTTC
>TRBV7-9|NA|TRBJ1-6|NA
CASSLRGKDSPLHF
TGTGCCAGCAGCTTACGGGGGAAGGATTCACCCCTCCACTTT
>TRBV19|TRBD2|TRBJ2-1|NA
CASSIDAGDEQFF
TGTGCCAGTAGTATAGATGCGGGGGATGAGCAGTTCTTC
>TRBV6-6|NA|TRBJ1-2|once
CASRGGGEDGYTF
TGTGCCAGCAGGGGGGGAGGGGAGGATGGCTACACCTTC
>TRBV6-1|TRBD1|TRBJ1-4|NA
CAKGPGRGGEKLFF
TGTGCGAAAGGCCCAGGCAGGGGGGGGGAAAAACTGTTTTTT
>TRBV7-3|NA|TRBJ1-3|NA
CASSLQGSGNTIYF
TGTGCCAGCAGCTTGCAGGGTTCTGGAAACACCATATATTTT
>TRBV6-5|NA|TRBJ1-3|NA
CASRGGSGNTIYF
TGTGCCAGCCGGGGCGGCTCTGGAAACACCATATATTTT
>TRBV29-1|NA|TRBJ2-7|NA
CSVVGEGHEQYF
TGCAGCGTTGTTGGAGAGGGCCACGAGCAGTACTTC
>TRBV19|TRBD1|TRBJ1-5|NA
CASSQQGAVWDQPQHF
TGTGCCAGTAGCCAACAGGGGGCGGTGTGGGATCAGCCCCAGCATTTT
>TRBV9|NA|TRBJ2-2|once
CASSVVTSNTGELFF
TGTGCCAGCAGCGTAGTAACCTCGAACACCGGGGAGCTGTTTTTT
>TRBV7-2|NA|TRBJ2-7|NA
CASSVDRPTSYEQYF
TGTGCCAGCAGCGTCGACAGGCCTACCTCCTACGAGCAGTACTTC
>TRBV28|TRBD1|TRBJ2-5|NA
CASSVGGGLQETQYF
TGTGCCAGCAGTGTAGGGGGCGGGTTACAAGAGACCCAGTACTTC
>TRBV28|NA|TRBJ1-2|few
CASSLRQYGYTF
TGTGCCAGCAGTCTAAGACAGTATGGCTACACCTTC
>TRBV10-3|NA|TRBJ1-2|NA
CAISEQASYGYTF
TGTGCCATCAGTGAGCAGGCCAGCTATGGCTACACCTTC
>TRBV12-5|NA|TRBJ2-5|NA
CASGLDSETQYF
TGTGCTAGTGGTTTGGACAGTGAGACCCAGTACTTC
>TRBV27|TRBD2|TRBJ2-2|NA
CASRVAGANTGELFF
TGTGCCAGCAGGGTAGCGGGAGCGAACACCGGGGAGCTGTTTTTT
>TRBV6-4|TRBD1|TRBJ1-5|NA
CASSPGQGEGQPQHF
TGTGCCAGCAGTCCGGGACAGGGGGAGGGTCAGCCCCAGCATTTT
>TRBV2|NA|TRBJ2-7|NA
CVLGKLNYEQYF
TGTGTACTAGGGAAGCTCAACTACGAGCAGTACTTC
>TRBV7-2|NA|TRBJ2-7|NA
CASSLEGMAGSSYEQYF
TGTGCCAGCAGCTTGGAGGGGATGGCGGGAAGCTCCTACGAGCAGTACTTC